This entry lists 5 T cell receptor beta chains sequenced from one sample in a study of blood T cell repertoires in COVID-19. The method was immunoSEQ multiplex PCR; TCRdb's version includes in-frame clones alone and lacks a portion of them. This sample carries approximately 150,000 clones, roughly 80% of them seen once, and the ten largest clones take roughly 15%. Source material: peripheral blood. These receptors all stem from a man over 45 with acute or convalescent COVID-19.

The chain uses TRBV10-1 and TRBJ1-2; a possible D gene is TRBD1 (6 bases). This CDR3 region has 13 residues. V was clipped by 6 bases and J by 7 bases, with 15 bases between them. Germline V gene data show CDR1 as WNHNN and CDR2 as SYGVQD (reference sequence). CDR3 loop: CASRGNRDIGYTF. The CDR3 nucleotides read TGCGCCAGCAGGGGTAACAGGGATATTGGCTACACCTTC.

Here the CDR3 DNA reads TGTGCCAGCAGCTTCCGCCCTCCGGGACAGCACAATCAGCCCCAGCATTTT. It specifies CASSFRPPGQHNQPQHF. The chain couples TRBV27 to TRBJ1-5; 7 bases line up with TRBD1. The junction had 14 bases not matched to a gene; V was cut back by 6 bases and J by 3 bases. The CDR3 length is 17 residues. CDR1 and CDR2 (germline): MNHEY, SMNVEV (reference sequence).

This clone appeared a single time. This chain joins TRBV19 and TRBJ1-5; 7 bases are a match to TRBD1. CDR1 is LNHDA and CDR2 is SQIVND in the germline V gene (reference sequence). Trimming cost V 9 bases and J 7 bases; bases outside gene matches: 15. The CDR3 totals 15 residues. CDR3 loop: CASLDGLTGTQPQHF. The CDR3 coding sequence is TGTGCCAGCCTCGACGGGCTGACAGGGACCCAGCCCCAGCATTTT.

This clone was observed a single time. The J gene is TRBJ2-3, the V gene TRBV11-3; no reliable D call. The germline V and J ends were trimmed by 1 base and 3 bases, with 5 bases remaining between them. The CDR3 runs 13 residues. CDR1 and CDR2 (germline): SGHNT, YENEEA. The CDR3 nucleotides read TGTGCCAGCAGCTTAGGAGGTACAGATACGCAGTATTTT. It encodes CASSLGGTDTQYF.

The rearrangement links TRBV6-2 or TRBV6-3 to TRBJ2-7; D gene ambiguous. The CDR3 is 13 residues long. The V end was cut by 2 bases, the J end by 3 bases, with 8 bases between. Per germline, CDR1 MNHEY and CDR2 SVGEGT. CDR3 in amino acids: CASSYGPVYEQYV. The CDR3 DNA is TGTGCCAGCAGTTACGGGCCAGTCTACGAGCAGTACGTC.